The clone carrying this T cell receptor (beta chain) was observed many times. Antigen specificity is unknown. This specimen comes from a study of breast tumors, draining lymph nodes, adjacent tissues. General study findings and limits: Data only fit, rather than demonstrated, lymph node origin of most tumor T cells.

TCRdb re-derived calls from the multiplex PCR reads in MiXCR, one entry per CDR3 protein. The sample consists of more than 200,000 distinct CDR3 sequences, around 32% of them appearing once. Breast cancer patients provided tissue from their axillary draining lymph nodes. The CDR3 has 17 residues. Trimming took 2 bases from V and 0 from J, leaving 13 bases between them. CDR1 LNHDA and CDR2 SQIVND come from the germline V gene (reference sequence). The sequencing sample was made of axillary lymph node tissue. The TCR was taken from a female donor with breast cancer. Some clones in this sample may be carry-over from other donors' samples. This chain joins TRBV19 and TRBJ1-4, with D possibly matching TRBD1 (5 bases). The CDR3 nucleotides read TGTGCCAGTAGTATAAGGAGGGGAGGGACAACTAATGAAAAACTGTTTTTT. Encoded protein: CASSIRRGGTTNEKLFF.